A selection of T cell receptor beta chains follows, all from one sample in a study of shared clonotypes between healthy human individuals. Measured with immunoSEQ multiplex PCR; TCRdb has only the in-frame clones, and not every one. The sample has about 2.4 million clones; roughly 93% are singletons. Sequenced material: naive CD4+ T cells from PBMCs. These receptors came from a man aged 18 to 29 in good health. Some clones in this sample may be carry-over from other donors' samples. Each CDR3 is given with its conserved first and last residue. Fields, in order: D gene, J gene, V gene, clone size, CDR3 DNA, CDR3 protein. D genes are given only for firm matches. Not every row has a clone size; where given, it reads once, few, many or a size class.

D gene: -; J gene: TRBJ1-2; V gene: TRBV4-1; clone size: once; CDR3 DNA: TGCGCCAGCAGCCAAGAGTGGATTGGGACTCCCTATGGCTACACCTTC; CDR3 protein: CASSQEWIGTPYGYTF
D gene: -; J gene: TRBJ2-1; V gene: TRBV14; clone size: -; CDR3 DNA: TGTGCCAGCAGCCAAGAGCTAATCTACAATGAGCAGTTCTTC; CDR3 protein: CASSQELIYNEQFF
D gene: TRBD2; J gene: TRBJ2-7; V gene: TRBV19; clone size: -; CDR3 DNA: TGTGCCAGTAGTCGGTCCAGTAGCGGGAGATGGAACGAGCAGTACTTC; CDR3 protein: CASSRSSSGRWNEQYF
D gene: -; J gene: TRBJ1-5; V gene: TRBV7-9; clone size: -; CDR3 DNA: TGTGCCAGCAACATTATTGGGGGGGGTCAGCCCCAGCATTTT; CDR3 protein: CASNIIGGGQPQHF
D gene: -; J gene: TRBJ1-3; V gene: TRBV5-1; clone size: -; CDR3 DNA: TGCGCCAGCAGCCCATTCCAGGGGACTGGAAACACCATATATTTT; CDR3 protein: CASSPFQGTGNTIYF
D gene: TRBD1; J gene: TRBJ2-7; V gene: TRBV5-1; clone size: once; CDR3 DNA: TGCGCCAGCAGCACTGGGACAGTTCAAGCCCTCTACGAGCAGTACTTC; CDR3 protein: CASSTGTVQALYEQYF
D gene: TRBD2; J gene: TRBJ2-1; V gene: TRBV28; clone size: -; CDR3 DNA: TGTGCCAGCAGTTTAGCGGGAGTTCAATACAATGAGCAGTTCTTC; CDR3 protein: CASSLAGVQYNEQFF
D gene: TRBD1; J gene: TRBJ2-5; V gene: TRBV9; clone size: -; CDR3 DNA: TGTGCCAGCAGCCCGGGGACAGGTCTCGTAGAGACCCAGTACTTC; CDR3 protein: CASSPGTGLVETQYF
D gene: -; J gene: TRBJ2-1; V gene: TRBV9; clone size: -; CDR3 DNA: TGTGCCAGCAGCCCCGACCTTGCCCCCTACAATGAGCAGTTCTTC; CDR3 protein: CASSPDLAPYNEQFF
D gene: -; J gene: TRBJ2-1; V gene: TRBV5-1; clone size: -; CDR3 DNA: TGCGCCAGCAGCTTGATAACAGGGCGTTACAATGAGCAGTTCTTC; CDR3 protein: CASSLITGRYNEQFF
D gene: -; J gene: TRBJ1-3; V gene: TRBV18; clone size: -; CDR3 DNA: TGTGCCAGCTCACCGGGACTGCGCTCTGGAAACACCATATATTTT; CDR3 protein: CASSPGLRSGNTIYF
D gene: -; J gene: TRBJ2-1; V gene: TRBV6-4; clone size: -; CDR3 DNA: TGTGCCAGCAGTGACTCCAGGGAAGGGAAGCAGTTCTTC; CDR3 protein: CASSDSREGKQFF
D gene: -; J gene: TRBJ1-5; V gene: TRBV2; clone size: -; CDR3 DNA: TGTGCCAGCAGCCAACAGATGAGCAATCAGCCCCAGCATTTT; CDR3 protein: CASSQQMSNQPQHF
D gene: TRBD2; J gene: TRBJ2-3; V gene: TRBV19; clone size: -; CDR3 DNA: TGTGCCAGTCGCCGGACTAGCGTGGCAGATACGCAGTATTTT; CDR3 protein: CASRRTSVADTQYF
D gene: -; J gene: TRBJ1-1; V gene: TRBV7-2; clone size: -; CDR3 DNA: TGTGCCAGCAGCTTTCAGGGCCACACTGAAGCTTTCTTT; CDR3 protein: CASSFQGHTEAFF
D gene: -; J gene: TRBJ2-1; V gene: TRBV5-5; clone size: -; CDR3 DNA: TGTGCCAGCAGCTTGGCTAGGCCGGAAAATGAGCAGTTCTTC; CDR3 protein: CASSLARPENEQFF
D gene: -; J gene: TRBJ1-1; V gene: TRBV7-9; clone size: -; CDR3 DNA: TGTGCCAGCAGCCTGAGTCGGGCAACTGAAGCTTTCTTT; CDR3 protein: CASSLSRATEAFF
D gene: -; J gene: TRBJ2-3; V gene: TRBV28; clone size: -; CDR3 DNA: TGTGCCAGCAGCACGAAGGAAGGGAGTAAGACAGATACGCAGTATTTT; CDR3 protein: CASSTKEGSKTDTQYF
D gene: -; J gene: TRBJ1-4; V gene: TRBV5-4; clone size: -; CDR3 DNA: TGTGCCAGCAGCTTGGGTGTGGGGACACCCGGAAAACTGTTTTTT; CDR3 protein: CASSLGVGTPGKLFF
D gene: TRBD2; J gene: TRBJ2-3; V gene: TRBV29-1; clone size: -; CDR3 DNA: TGCAGCGTCTTACTAGCGGGAGAACCCACAGATACGCAGTATTTT; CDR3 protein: CSVLLAGEPTDTQYF
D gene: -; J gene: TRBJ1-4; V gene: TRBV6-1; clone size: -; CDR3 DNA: TGTGCCAGCAGTTCCCGTGAAGGAATCGGGGAAAAACTGTTTTTT; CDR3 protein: CASSSREGIGEKLFF
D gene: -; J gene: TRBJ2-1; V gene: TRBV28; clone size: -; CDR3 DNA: TGTGCCAGCGCCAGGGGGGGGCTTGTCAATGAGCAGTTCTTC; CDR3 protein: CASARGGLVNEQFF
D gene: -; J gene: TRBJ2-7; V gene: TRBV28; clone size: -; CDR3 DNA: TGTGCCAGCACCATAGGGACGGTACATAGCTCCTACGAGCAGTACTTC; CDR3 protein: CASTIGTVHSSYEQYF
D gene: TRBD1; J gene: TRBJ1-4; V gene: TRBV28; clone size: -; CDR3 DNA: TGTGCCAGCAGTTGGGGACAGGGAAATGAAAAACTGTTTTTT; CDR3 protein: CASSWGQGNEKLFF
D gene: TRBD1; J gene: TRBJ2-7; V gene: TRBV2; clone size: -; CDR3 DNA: TGTGCCAGCGGGGAGGACAGGGACGCCTACGAGCAGTACTTC; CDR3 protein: CASGEDRDAYEQYF
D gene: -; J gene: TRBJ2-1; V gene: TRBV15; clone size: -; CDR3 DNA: TGTGCCACCAGCAGAGATTTAGCAGCTTACAATGAGCAGTTCTTC; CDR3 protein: CATSRDLAAYNEQFF
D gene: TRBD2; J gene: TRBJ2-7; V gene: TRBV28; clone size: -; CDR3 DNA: TGTGCCAGCCTGGGCGGGGGGAGCTCCTACGAGCAGTACTTC; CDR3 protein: CASLGGGSSYEQYF
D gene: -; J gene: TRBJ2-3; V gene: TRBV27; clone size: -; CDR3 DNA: TGTGCCAGCAGTCGGGGTAGATTCACTAGCACAGATACGCAGTATTTT; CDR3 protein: CASSRGRFTSTDTQYF
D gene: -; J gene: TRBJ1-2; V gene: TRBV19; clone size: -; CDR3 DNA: TGTGCCAGTAGTCGATCAACGTCCTATGGCTACACCTTC; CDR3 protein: CASSRSTSYGYTF
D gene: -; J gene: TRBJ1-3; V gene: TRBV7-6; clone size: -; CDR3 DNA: TGTGCCAGCAGCGCTAGCGGCAGAACCTCTGGAAACACCATATATTTT; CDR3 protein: CASSASGRTSGNTIYF
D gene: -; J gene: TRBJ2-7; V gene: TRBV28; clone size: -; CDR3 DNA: TGTGCCAGCGGGAATAACTACGAGCAGTACTTC; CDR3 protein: CASGNNYEQYF
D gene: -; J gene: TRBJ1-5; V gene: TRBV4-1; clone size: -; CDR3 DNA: TGCGCCAGCAGCCAAGGGGGGGGGCTTTACAATCAGCCCCAGCATTTT; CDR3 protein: CASSQGGGLYNQPQHF
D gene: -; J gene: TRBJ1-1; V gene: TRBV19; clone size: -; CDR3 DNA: TGTGCCAGTAGTATAGATCTGCGGCAGGCTGAAGCTTTCTTT; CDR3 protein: CASSIDLRQAEAFF
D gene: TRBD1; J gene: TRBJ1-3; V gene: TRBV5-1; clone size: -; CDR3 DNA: TGCGCCAGCAGCATAACAGGGGCTGGAAACACCATATATTTT; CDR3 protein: CASSITGAGNTIYF
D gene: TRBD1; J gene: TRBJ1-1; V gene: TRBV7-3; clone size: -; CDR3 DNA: TGTGCCAGCAGCTCTGGGACAGGGGAGACTGAAGCTTTCTTT; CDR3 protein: CASSSGTGETEAFF